What follows are 20 T cell receptor beta chains derived from one specimen sequenced in a study of blood T cell repertoires in COVID-19. Using immunoSEQ multiplex PCR, the repertoire was profiled, and TCRdb retains in-frame clones only, with some absent. The sample shows about 150,000 clones, 75% to 90% of them seen only once. Sequenced input: peripheral blood. The receptors shown here come from a middle-aged woman with acute or convalescent COVID-19.

The V call is TRBV20-1, the J call TRBJ2-7; D possibly corresponds to TRBD2 (6 bases). Germline V lookup: CDR1 DFQATT, CDR2 SNEGSKA (reference sequence). Trimming stripped 3 bases from V and 4 bases from J, with 16 bases between. CDR3 length: 14 amino acids. In DNA form, the CDR3 reads TGCAGTGCTAGTGGTCGGGAGAAACCGTACGAGCAGTACTTC. Its protein product is CSASGREKPYEQYF.

The genes are TRBV3-1 (or the pseudogene TRBV3-2) and TRBJ1-4; 7 bases are shared with TRBD1. The germline V gene encodes CDR1 LGHDT and CDR2 YNNKEL (reference sequence). V was pared by 1 base and J by 4 bases, with 0 bases of the junction left unmatched. This CDR3 region has 14 residues. The CDR3 sequence is CASSQGTGNEKLFF. CDR3 bases: TGTGCCAGCAGCCAAGGGACAGGTAATGAAAAACTGTTTTTT.

This clone occurred a few times. The chain carries TRBV27 and TRBJ1-3; D is unclear. In germline, CDR1 is MNHEY, CDR2 SMNVEV (reference sequence). The CDR3 contains 13 residues. Deletions cut 1 base from V and 4 bases from J, with 5 bases between. CDR3 coding DNA: TGTGCCAGCAGTTTATTTGGCGGAAACACCATATATTTT. It is translated as CASSLFGGNTIYF.

The chain joins TRBV9 to TRBJ2-1; 10 bases align to TRBD1. J lost 5 bases, V lost 4 bases, and 6 bases had no gene match. Germline assignment: CDR1 SGDLS and CDR2 YYNGEE. CDR3 length equals 15 residues. As DNA, the CDR3 is TGTGCCAGCAGCACGGGGACAGGGGTGGACAATGAGCAGTTCTTC. It codes for CASSTGTGVDNEQFF. Complete variable domain (other parts from reference TRBV9 and TRBJ2-1): DSGVTQTPKHLITATGQRVTLRCSPRSGDLSVYWYQQSLDQGLQFLIQYYNGEERAKGNILERFSAQQFPDLHSELNLSSLELGDSALYFCASSTGTGVDNEQFFGPGTRLTVL.

The rearrangement uses TRBV7-3 and TRBJ2-2, with D unresolved. This CDR3 contains 14 residues. Germline values: CDR1 SGHTA, CDR2 FQGTGA. Trimming left V 4 bases short and J 3 bases short, with 9 bases between. CDR3 sequence reads: CASSSSRHTGELFF. DNA for the CDR3: TGTGCCAGCAGCTCCTCTAGGCACACCGGGGAGCTGTTTTTT. Full variable domain (outside the CDR3, taken from reference TRBV7-3 and TRBJ2-2): GAGVSQTPSNKVTEKGKYVELRCDPISGHTALYWYRQSLGQGPEFLIYFQGTGAADDSGLPNDRFFAVRPEGSVSTLKIQRTERGDSAVYLCASSSSRHTGELFFGEGSRLTVL.

This clone appeared once. This chain connects TRBV11-1 to TRBJ1-1, with TRBD1 matching 9 bases. The CDR3 is 15 amino acids. Germline V gene sequence: CDR1 SGHAT, CDR2 FQDESV (reference sequence). The ends lost 5 bases at V and 5 bases at J; junction bases unmatched: 9. In nucleotides, the CDR3 is TGTGCCAGCAGCGCAACCGGGACAGGGCAAACTGAAGCTTTCTTT. Protein: CASSATGTGQTEAFF.

The gene calls are TRBV19 and TRBJ1-5, with 8 bases fitting TRBD1. V trimming: 7 bases; J trimming: 4 bases; junction bases outside the gene matches: 12. CDR1 and CDR2 (germline): LNHDA, SQIVND (reference sequence). This CDR3 spans 16 amino acids. CDR3 nucleotide sequence: TGTGCCAGTATAGGGCAGGGGGCGCCCCGGAATCAGCCCCAGCATTTT. Translation gives CASIGQGAPRNQPQHF.

The chain has TRBV7-6 and TRBJ2-3; 8 positions agree with TRBD2. The CDR3 contains 15 residues. V shed 5 bases, J shed 1 base, and the junction held 5 bases outside the gene matches. In germline, CDR1 is SGHVS, CDR2 FNYEAQ. The CDR3 sequence: CASSKGLGGTDTQYF. The CDR3 nucleotides read TGTGCCAGCAGCAAGGGACTAGGGGGCACAGATACGCAGTATTTT.

The rearrangement joins TRBV11-3 to TRBJ2-7; D remains ambiguous. The CDR3 sequence is 13 residues long. CDR1 and CDR2 from the germline V gene are SGHNT and YENEEA. V was cut by 0 bases and J by 3 bases, with 6 bases left in between. DNA of the CDR3: TGTGCCAGCAGCTTAGAGGCAAGCTACGAGCAGTACTTC. Residues: CASSLEASYEQYF. The complete variable domain, with remaining parts taken from reference TRBV11-3 and TRBJ2-7, reads EAGVVQSPRYKIIEKKQPVAFWCNPISGHNTLYWYLQNLGQGPELLIRYENEEAVDDSQLPKDRFSAERLKGVDSTLKIQPAELGDSAVYLCASSLEASYEQYFGPGTRLTVT.

This chain joins TRBV28 and TRBJ1-3; no reliable D call. The CDR3 covers 15 residues. The V and J ends lost 7 bases and 2 bases respectively, with 15 bases between them. CDR1 and CDR2 (germline): MDHEN, SYDVKM. This CDR3 is CASIPQNVPGNTIYF. DNA of the CDR3: TGTGCCAGCATTCCCCAAAATGTCCCTGGAAACACCATATATTTT. The full variable domain, rest sourced from reference TRBV28 and TRBJ1-3, is DVKVTQSSRYLVKRTGEKVFLECVQDMDHENMFWYRQDPGLGLRLIYFSYDVKMKEKGDIPEGYSVSREKKERFSLILESASTNQTSMYLCASIPQNVPGNTIYFGEGSWLTVV.

The chain has TRBV6-2 or TRBV6-3 and TRBJ2-1; D remains unclear. The CDR3 spans 14 residues. CDR1 and CDR2 (germline): MNHEY, SVGEGT. V was trimmed by 2 bases and J by 3 bases, leaving 8 bases between them. As DNA, the CDR3 is TGTGCCAGCAGTTACGTGTCGGTCTACAATGAGCAGTTCTTC. Translating gives CASSYVSVYNEQFF.

The genes are TRBV10-2 and TRBJ1-5; TRBD1 might be the D (5 bases). CDR1 and CDR2 (germline): WSHSY, SAAADI. The ends were cut back, 4 bases at V and 6 bases at J, with 7 bases in the middle. The length of the CDR3 is 12 residues. CDR3 in amino acids: CASSVGGQPQHF. CDR3 in DNA: TGCGCCAGCAGTGTGGGGGGTCAGCCCCAGCATTTT.

The gene calls are TRBV20-1 and TRBJ1-2; D is possibly TRBD1 (6 bases). The V gene's germline CDR1 is DFQATT and CDR2 SNEGSKA (reference sequence). V was cut by 6 bases and J by 8 bases, with 13 bases left in between. CDR3 length: 11 residues. The CDR3 spells CSALQGRGYTF. The CDR3 DNA reads as TGCAGTGCCTTACAGGGTCGGGGCTACACCTTC.

This clone showed up just once. The rearrangement joins TRBV2 to TRBJ1-2; D not resolved. Trimming stripped 5 bases from V and 6 bases from J, with 16 bases between. The CDR3 spans 14 residues. Germline CDR1 and CDR2: SNHLY and FYNNEI. The CDR3 loop reads CASSLTTEKDGYTF. The CDR3 nucleotides read TGTGCCAGCAGTCTTACCACGGAGAAAGATGGCTACACCTTC.

V usage is TRBV9 and J usage is TRBJ1-1; D is uncertain. In germline, CDR1 is SGDLS, CDR2 YYNGEE. Trimming took off 7 bases at V and 1 base at J, with 14 bases between the two ends. The CDR3 extends over 14 amino acids. The CDR3 sequence: CASRPRDSNTEAFF. The DNA for the CDR3 is TGTGCCAGCCGACCGAGGGATTCGAACACTGAAGCTTTCTTT.

The count of this clone is one. The chain employs TRBV4-1 and TRBJ1-5, with a weak D call TRBD1 (6 bases). The CDR3 totals 15 residues. Trimming cost V 2 bases and J 4 bases, with 12 bases left between them. CDR1 MGHRA and CDR2 YSYEKL come from the germline V gene. CDR3 sequence: CASSQQEQGNQPQHF. CDR3 sequence (DNA): TGCGCCAGCAGCCAACAAGAGCAGGGGAATCAGCCCCAGCATTTT.

V usage is TRBV7-2 and J usage is TRBJ2-1, with TRBD2 as a possible D gene (5 bases). V lost 6 bases and J 4 bases, leaving 10 bases between the germline ends. Germline V CDR1 and CDR2: SGHTA, FQGNSA. The CDR3 is 13 residues long. The CDR3 loop reads CASRYEGYNEQFF. The DNA for the CDR3 is TGTGCCAGCAGGTACGAGGGATACAATGAGCAGTTCTTC.

The chain joins TRBV5-1 to TRBJ2-3; a possible D gene is TRBD1 (6 bases). The CDR3 loop spans 13 amino acids. The V and J ends lost 7 bases and 2 bases respectively, with 11 bases between them. Germline CDR1 and CDR2: SGHRS and YFSETQ. The CDR3: CASARDITDTQYF. CDR3 coding DNA: TGCGCCAGCGCCCGGGACATCACAGATACGCAGTATTTT.

This clone occurred once. V usage is TRBV19 and J usage is TRBJ1-6, with D unclear. The CDR3 is 14 residues long. V was pared by 5 bases and J by 9 bases, with 14 bases between. Germline CDR1 is LNHDA and CDR2 is SQIVND (reference sequence). This CDR3 is CASSLGGQASPLHF. The CDR3 DNA follows: TGTGCCAGTAGTTTGGGAGGGCAGGCTTCACCCCTCCACTTT. Full variable domain (remainder filled in from reference TRBV19 and TRBJ1-6): DGGITQSPKYLFRKEGQNVTLSCEQNLNHDAMYWYRQDPGQGLRLIYYSQIVNDFQKGDIAEGYSVSREKKESFPLTVTSAQKNPTAFYLCASSLGGQASPLHFGNGTRLTVT.

J is TRBJ2-7 and V is TRBV9, with 12 bases aligning to TRBD2. V gave up 2 bases and J gave up 3 bases; unmatched junction bases: 6. This CDR3 contains 16 residues. Germline loops: CDR1 SGDLS, CDR2 YYNGEE. CDR3 sequence: CASSVGTSGYYYEQYF. DNA for the CDR3: TGTGCCAGCAGCGTCGGGACTAGCGGGTATTACTACGAGCAGTACTTC.